One and the same sample provided the 15 T cell receptor beta chains below, sequenced in a study of OX40 agonist ivuxolimab in advanced cancers. This table comes from immunoSEQ multiplex PCR, and its TCRdb copy is limited to in-frame clones, with some not included. In the table there are 75,000 to 95,000 clones, approximately 90% of which are singletons. The source was CD4+ or CD8+ T cells sorted from blood, collected in a trial of the OX40 agonist ivuxolimab. Receptors originate from an adult with an advanced solid tumor such as melanoma, head and neck, liver or kidney cancer.

The V and J genes are TRBV7-2 and TRBJ2-3, with D unresolved. Looked up from germline, CDR1 is SGHTA and CDR2 is FQGNSA. CDR3 length: 14 amino acids. The V end was cut by 2 bases, the J end by 6 bases, with 12 bases between. The CDR3 sequence: CASSLHTLADTQYF. The CDR3, as DNA: TGTGCCAGCAGCTTACACACGCTGGCGGATACGCAGTATTTT.

V gene TRBV19 combines with J gene TRBJ1-1; D call uncertain. This CDR3 is built from 12 residues. The germline V and J ends were trimmed by 3 bases and 8 bases, with 10 bases remaining between them. Germline-derived CDR1 and CDR2 are LNHDA and SQIVND (reference sequence). The DNA for the CDR3 is TGTGCCAGTAGTATTAGGTCGGCCGAAGCTTTCTTT. Its protein is CASSIRSAEAFF. Based on the CDR3 plus reference TRBV19 and TRBJ1-1, the full variable domain is DGGITQSPKYLFRKEGQNVTLSCEQNLNHDAMYWYRQDPGQGLRLIYYSQIVNDFQKGDIAEGYSVSREKKESFPLTVTSAQKNPTAFYLCASSIRSAEAFFGQGTRLTVV.

In its sample, this clone was seen once. The genes are TRBV27 and TRBJ2-1; TRBD1 matches at 11 bases. This CDR3 has 17 amino acids. V was clipped by 2 bases and J by 3 bases; unmatched bases: 6. CDR1 is MNHEY, CDR2 SMNVEV, per germline (reference sequence). The CDR3 DNA sequence: TGTGCCAGCAGTTTAGGCCTGGACAGGGGGCTCTACAATGAGCAGTTCTTC. This codes for CASSLGLDRGLYNEQFF.

The chain has TRBV27 and TRBJ2-7; 11 bases fit TRBD2. Trimming removed 2 bases from V and 1 base from J; junction bases left unmatched: 7. This CDR3 is 17 amino acids long. Germline-derived CDR1 and CDR2 are MNHEY and SMNVEV (reference sequence). The CDR3 region has the DNA TGTGCCAGCAGTTTAGGTAGCGGGGGGGCCAGTTCCTACGAGCAGTACTTC. Residues: CASSLGSGGASSYEQYF.

V usage is TRBV5-1 and J usage is TRBJ2-2; D is possibly TRBD2 (6 bases). Trimming removed 0 bases from V and 1 base from J, with 10 bases in between. Germline V lookup: CDR1 SGHRS, CDR2 YFSETQ. The CDR3 extends over 16 amino acids. The CDR3 sequence is CASSLVPGENTGELFF. The CDR3 coding sequence is TGCGCCAGCAGCTTGGTACCGGGGGAGAACACCGGGGAGCTGTTTTTT. The entire variable domain, with the rest obtained from reference TRBV5-1 and TRBJ2-2, is as follows: KAGVTQTPRYLIKTRGQQVTLSCSPISGHRSVSWYQQTPGQGLQFLFEYFSETQRNKGNFPGRFSGRQFSNSRSEMNVSTLELGDSALYLCASSLVPGENTGELFFGEGSRLTVL.

The V gene is TRBV7-6, the J gene TRBJ1-2; D not resolved. Germline loops: CDR1 SGHVS, CDR2 FNYEAQ. CDR3 size: 15 residues. Deletions cut 5 bases from V and 4 bases from J, with 17 bases between. In DNA, the CDR3 is TGTGCCAGCAGCCCATGGACGTCCCCCACCTATGGCTACACCTTC. Translating gives CASSPWTSPTYGYTF.

The V and J genes are TRBV30 and TRBJ2-7; 12 nucleotides align to TRBD1. The V and J ends lost 2 bases and 6 bases, in that order; junction bases with no gene match: 5. The CDR3 totals 14 residues. CDR1 is GTSNPN and CDR2 is SVGIG in the germline V gene (reference sequence). The CDR3 nucleotides are TGTGCCTGGAGTCCGGGACAGGGGGCCGGCGAGCAGTACTTC. Translation gives CAWSPGQGAGEQYF.

The CDR3 protein is CASSFGQGASYEQYF. The CDR3 bases are TGTGCCAGCAGTTTCGGACAGGGGGCCTCCTACGAGCAGTACTTC. The J gene is TRBJ2-7, the V gene TRBV6-5; TRBD1 aligns across 11 bases. Germline lookup yields CDR1 MNHEY and CDR2 SVGAGI. The CDR3 extends over 15 amino acids. The ends lost 4 bases at V and 0 bases at J; junction bases unmatched: 2.

The chain joins TRBV7-9 to TRBJ1-3; TRBD1 is a possible D gene (6 bases). CDR1 and CDR2 (germline): SEHNR, FQNEAQ (reference sequence). The CDR3 loop spans 18 amino acids. V was trimmed by 5 bases and J by 0 bases, leaving 20 bases between them. The CDR3 loop reads CASSPRLTGDVSGNTIYF. As DNA, the CDR3 is TGTGCCAGCAGCCCTAGGTTGACAGGCGATGTCTCTGGAAACACCATATATTTT.

As concerns this clone: The same CDR3 also results from other DNA sequences found in this sample. The chain combines TRBV13 with TRBJ1-4; D uncertain. Trimming shortened V by 5 bases and J by 4 bases, and 8 bases separated the two germline ends. This CDR3 spans 13 amino acids. Looked up from germline, CDR1 is PRHDT and CDR2 is FYEKMQ (reference sequence). The CDR3 nucleotides are TGTGCCAGCAGCCTCGGGGTTAATGAAAAACTGTTTTTT. Its translation: CASSLGVNEKLFF.

The CDR3 loop is CASSSLGWQGPMAQHF. The CDR3 DNA is TGTGCCAGCAGTTCCCTCGGGTGGCAGGGCCCCATGGCCCAGCATTTT. The genes are TRBV27 and TRBJ1-5; weak D call: TRBD1 (5 bases). This CDR3 is built from 16 residues. Deletions cut 4 bases from V and 11 bases from J, with 24 bases between. CDR1 is MNHEY, CDR2 SMNVEV, per germline (reference sequence).

CDR3 sequence (DNA): TGTGCCAGCAGCTCCCACCTGGACTACTATCAAGAGACCCAGTACTTC. Protein product: CASSSHLDYYQETQYF. V gene TRBV7-9 combines with J gene TRBJ2-5; D possibly corresponds to TRBD2 (6 bases). The germline V and J ends were trimmed by 4 bases and 2 bases, with 17 bases remaining between them. Germline lookup yields CDR1 SEHNR and CDR2 FQNEAQ (reference sequence). This CDR3 spans 16 amino acids.

This chain uses TRBV6-5 with TRBJ1-2; unclear D gene. CDR3 size: 14 residues. Germline V gives CDR1 MNHEY, CDR2 SVGAGI. Trimming pared 2 bases from V and 3 bases from J, leaving 10 bases between. The CDR3 here is CASSYERHHYGYTF. The CDR3 DNA is TGTGCCAGCAGTTACGAGCGGCACCACTATGGCTACACCTTC.

V gene TRBV5-1 combines with J gene TRBJ2-7, with a tentative D call TRBD1 (5 bases). V was cut by 6 bases and J by 2 bases, with 15 bases left in between. Germline-derived CDR1 and CDR2 are SGHRS and YFSETQ. The CDR3 is 14 residues long. Written as DNA, the CDR3 is TGCGCCAGCACCCAAGGGTTAGGGGCCTACGAGCAGTACTTC. Its translation is CASTQGLGAYEQYF.

The V call is TRBV25-1, the J call TRBJ2-7; the match to TRBD1 covers 9 bases. With V trimmed by 4 bases and J by 7 bases, 11 bases remained unmatched. The length of the CDR3 is 15 residues. Per germline, CDR1 MGHDK and CDR2 SYGVNS. The CDR3 bases are TGTGCCAGCAGTGGGCCGGGACAGGGTGTCTGGGAGCAGTACTTC. Its translation: CASSGPGQGVWEQYF.